The entry below gives a single TCR beta chain sequence along with its context. The data are from a study of PD-L1 blockade in urothelial cancer. Sequenced by immunoSEQ multiplex PCR; TCRdb stores in-frame clones only, minus some. This table holds about 72,000 clones, about 90% found once. Trimming cost V 6 bases and J 3 bases; bases outside gene matches: 6. The CDR3 sequence is 14 residues long. Germline V CDR1 and CDR2: KGHSH, LQKENI. Time point: pretreatment peripheral blood. This TCR was sampled from a man in his 60s with urothelial cancer. Sequences were derived from PBMCs, sampled around atezolizumab (anti-PD-L1) treatment. The genes are TRBV18 and TRBJ2-7, with 9 bases matching TRBD2. The CDR3 is CASSPEAGGYEQYF. The CDR3, as DNA: TGTGCCAGCTCCCCTGAAGCGGGGGGCTACGAGCAGTACTTC.